Each of the 3 T cell receptor beta chains below was sequenced from the same sample in a study of shared clonotypes between healthy human individuals. Assay: immunoSEQ multiplex PCR; the TCRdb copy retains only in-frame clones and omits some. The data show around 990,000 clones, approximately 80% seen once. The sample consisted of memory CD4+ T cells from PBMCs. Subset specified: CD45RA-negative fraction. All receptors come from a man between 18 and 29 years old in good health. Some clones in this sample may be carry-over from other donors' samples.

V is TRBV7-9 and J is TRBJ1-2; D unclear. Germline CDR1 is SEHNR and CDR2 is FQNEAQ (reference sequence). V was trimmed by 0 bases and J by 8 bases, leaving 16 bases between them. This CDR3 has 15 amino acids. CDR3 sequence: CASSLADSGFGGYTF. As DNA, the CDR3 is TGTGCCAGCAGCTTAGCGGATTCCGGGTTCGGGGGCTACACCTTC.

This rearrangement joins TRBV28 to TRBJ1-5; D is uncertain. CDR1 MDHEN and CDR2 SYDVKM come from the germline V gene. The CDR3 has 11 amino acids. Trimming pared 3 bases from V and 12 bases from J, leaving 9 bases between. CDR3 nucleotide sequence: TGTGCCAGCAGTTTTGACCGGCTCCAGCATTTT. Its protein product is CASSFDRLQHF. Full variable domain (outside the CDR3, taken from reference TRBV28 and TRBJ1-5): DVKVTQSSRYLVKRTGEKVFLECVQDMDHENMFWYRQDPGLGLRLIYFSYDVKMKEKGDIPEGYSVSREKKERFSLILESASTNQTSMYLCASSFDRLQHFGDGTRLSIL.

This chain uses TRBV5-1 with TRBJ2-3; possibly TRBD1 for D (6 bases). The CDR3 has 19 amino acids. V lost 4 bases to trimming and J lost 2 bases, with 26 bases between them. CDR1 is SGHRS and CDR2 is YFSETQ in the germline V gene. CDR3 DNA: TGCGCCAGCAGCCCTGCCGTACAGGGATTGTTTTCCCTCACAGATACGCAGTATTTT. Translation: CASSPAVQGLFSLTDTQYF.